The rows below give T cell receptor beta chains drawn from one sample of a study of blood T cell repertoires in COVID-19. The table came from immunoSEQ multiplex PCR; TCRdb's copy has only in-frame clones and leaves some out. In the table there are hundreds of thousands of clones, about 87% of which are singletons. Sequencing was performed on PBMCs or T cells enriched from blood (not recorded which). The receptors were gathered from a woman aged 45-65 years who had recovered from COVID-19. CDR3s include the opening cysteine and the closing phenylalanine or tryptophan. The D gene is left open where the match is weak. Size tells how often a clone was seen (once, few, many) or the class of an expanded clone, and some rows leave it out.

clone_size | j_call | v_call | d_call | cdr3_aa | cdr3_nt
NA | TRBJ1-3 | TRBV5-6 | TRBD1 | CASSLDRRSGNTIYF | TGTGCCAGCAGCCTGGACAGGCGCTCTGGAAACACCATATATTTT
once | TRBJ2-2 | TRBV4-3 | NA | CASSQDPGGGELFF | TGCGCCAGCAGCCAAGACCCGGGTGGCGGGGAGCTGTTTTTT
NA | TRBJ1-3 | TRBV5-6 | TRBD1 | CASSLGQGSVSGNTIYF | TGTGCCAGCAGCTTGGGACAGGGGTCTGTCTCTGGAAACACCATATATTTT
NA | TRBJ2-1 | TRBV11-2 | TRBD2 | CASSLSGRDYNEQFF | TGTGCCAGCAGCCTTAGCGGGAGGGATTACAATGAGCAGTTCTTC
NA | TRBJ1-1 | TRBV6-1 | TRBD1 | CASSGRDRGFTTEAFF | TGTGCCAGCAGTGGCCGGGACAGGGGATTTACCACTGAAGCTTTCTTT
NA | TRBJ1-1 | TRBV29-1 | TRBD1 | CSVTGGTVNTEAFF | TGCAGCGTTACAGGGGGCACAGTAAACACTGAAGCTTTCTTT
NA | TRBJ2-3 | TRBV27 | TRBD2 | CASSRLAGAIRSTDTQYF | TGTGCCAGCAGTCGACTAGCGGGAGCAATCCGAAGCACAGATACGCAGTATTTT
NA | TRBJ1-4 | TRBV6-1 | TRBD1 | CASSDRGLWEKLFF | TGTGCCAGCAGTGACAGGGGGCTATGGGAAAAACTGTTTTTT
NA | TRBJ2-5 | TRBV27 | NA | CASSLRDPGRETQYF | TGTGCCAGCAGCCTCCGGGATCCCGGGAGAGAGACCCAGTACTTC
NA | TRBJ1-2 | TRBV5-4 | TRBD1 | CASSSGTGVNYGYTF | TGTGCCAGCAGCTCCGGGACAGGGGTTAACTATGGCTACACCTTC
NA | TRBJ2-7 | TRBV28 | NA | CASSLTDTLGMSYEQYF | TGTGCCAGCAGTTTAACGGACACCCTGGGGATGTCCTACGAGCAGTACTTC